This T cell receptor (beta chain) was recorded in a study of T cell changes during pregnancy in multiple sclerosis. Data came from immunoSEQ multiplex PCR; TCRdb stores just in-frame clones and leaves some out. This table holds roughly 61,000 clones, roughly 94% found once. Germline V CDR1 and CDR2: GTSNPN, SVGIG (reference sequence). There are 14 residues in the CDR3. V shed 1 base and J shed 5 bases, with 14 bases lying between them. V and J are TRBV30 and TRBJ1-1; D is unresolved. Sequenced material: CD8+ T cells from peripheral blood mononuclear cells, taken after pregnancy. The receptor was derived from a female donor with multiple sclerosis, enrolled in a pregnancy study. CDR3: CAWSATRAGTEAFF. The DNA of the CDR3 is TGTGCCTGGAGTGCAACCCGGGCGGGGACTGAAGCTTTCTTT.